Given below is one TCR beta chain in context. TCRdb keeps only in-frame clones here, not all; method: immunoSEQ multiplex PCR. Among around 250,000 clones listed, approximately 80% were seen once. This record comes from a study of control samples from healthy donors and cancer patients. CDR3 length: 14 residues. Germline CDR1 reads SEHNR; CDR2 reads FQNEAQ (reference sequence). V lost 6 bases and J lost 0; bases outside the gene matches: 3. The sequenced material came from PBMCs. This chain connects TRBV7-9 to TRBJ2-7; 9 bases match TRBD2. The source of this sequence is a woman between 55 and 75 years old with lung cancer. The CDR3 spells CASSRTSASYEQYF. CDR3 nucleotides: TGTGCCAGCAGTCGGACTAGCGCCTCCTACGAGCAGTACTTC.